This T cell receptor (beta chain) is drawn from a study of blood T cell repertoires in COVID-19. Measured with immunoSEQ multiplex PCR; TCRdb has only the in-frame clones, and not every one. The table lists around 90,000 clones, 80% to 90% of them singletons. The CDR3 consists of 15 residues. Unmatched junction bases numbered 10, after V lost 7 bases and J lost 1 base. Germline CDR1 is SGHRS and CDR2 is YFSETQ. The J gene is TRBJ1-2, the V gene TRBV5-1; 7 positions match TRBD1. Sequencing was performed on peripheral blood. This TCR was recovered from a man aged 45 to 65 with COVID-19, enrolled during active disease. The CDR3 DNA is TGCGCCAGCGGCCCCGACAGGGCCCATAACTATGGCTACACCTTC. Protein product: CASGPDRAHNYGYTF.